This T cell receptor beta chain was identified during a study of CXCR3-negative and CXCR3-positive naive CD8 T cells. Researchers prepared the TRB cDNA libraries using 5' RACE with UMI labels. From the 5' RACE reads, TCRdb lists one entry per CDR3 protein and no DNA. The listing contains 40,000 to 45,000 distinct CDR3 sequences. CDR3 length: 17 residues. Germline CDR1 SGHVS, CDR2 FQNEAQ. The V and J genes are TRBV7-8 and TRBJ2-5; TCRdb calls TRBD1, which cannot be checked without DNA. The sequenced material came from naive CXCR3- CD8+ T cells from blood. Documented subset: CD45RO-CCR7+CD27+CD95- naive CD8+ T cells lacking CXCR3 (TNR3-). The sequence was collected from a human donor in good health. Some clones in this sample may be carry-over from other donors' samples. CDR3 amino acids: CASSPGGYDAIQETQYF.